The 22 T cell receptor beta chains listed next were all sequenced from one sample in a study of spatial heterogeneity in lung cancer. Broader study findings: Mutation tallies in tumors tracked expanded intratumoral alpha and beta TCR counts.

Their antigen targets remain unknown. As for time point: sample taken at primary tumor resection. TCRdb redid the calling of the 5' RACE reads with MiXCR, one entry per CDR3 protein. The data show some 10,000 distinct CDR3 sequences, about 6% seen once. Source: lung tumor tissue, taken at surgery. The source of these receptors is a male donor with early-stage non-small cell lung cancer.

This clonotype was seen ten or more times. This beta chain turned up in a library designed for alpha chains; as an off-target read, its abundance says little. The rearrangement links TRBV12-5 to TRBJ2-1; D gene unclear. Germline CDR1 LGHNT, CDR2 FRNRAP. Trimming shortened V by 7 bases and J by 3 bases, and 4 bases separated the two germline ends. This CDR3 comprises 11 residues. The CDR3 reads CASVLYNEQFF. The CDR3 region has the DNA TGTGCTAGTGTCCTCTACAATGAGCAGTTCTTC.

There are a few counts of this clonotype. This beta chain lies outside the target of a library built for alpha chains; its clone size means little. This chain connects TRBV20-1 to TRBJ2-4, with D perhaps assigned TRBD1 or TRBD2 (5 bases each). Trimming stripped 2 bases from V and 10 bases from J, with 18 bases between. CDR3 length: 14 residues. The germline V gene has CDR1 DFQATT and CDR2 SNEGSKA (reference sequence). CDR3 nucleotide sequence: TGCAGTGCTAGAAACTCGGGGCCTCTCGGGATTCAGTACTTC. Protein sequence: CSARNSGPLGIQYF.

In this sample, this clonotype turned up many times. This beta chain is an unintended read in a library built for alpha chains; its size means little. The DNA for the CDR3 is TGTGCCAGTAGTATGGGGTATGGAAGCGGAGAGACCCAGTACTTC. It codes for CASSMGYGSGETQYF. The chain recombines TRBV19 with TRBJ2-5, with D possibly matching TRBD2 (5 bases). V was cut by 3 bases and J by 4 bases, with 15 bases left in between. Germline lookup yields CDR1 LNHDA and CDR2 SQIVND (reference sequence). The CDR3 loop spans 15 amino acids.

This clonotype has ten or more counts. As an off-target read in a library built for alpha chains, this beta chain has a frequency of little significance. The chain joins TRBV9 to TRBJ1-5; unclear D gene. CDR1 and CDR2 (germline): SGDLS, YYNGEE. The V end was cut by 4 bases, the J end by 2 bases, with 10 bases between. The CDR3 runs 14 residues. CDR3 in DNA: TGTGCCAGCAGCCCCATGTCAGGCAATCAGCCCCAGCATTTT. This encodes CASSPMSGNQPQHF.

By sample fraction, this clonotype is medium-sized. This beta chain turned up in a library designed for alpha chains; as an off-target read, its abundance says little. The chain employs TRBV6-6 and TRBJ2-3; 7 bases agree with TRBD2. The germline V gene encodes CDR1 MNHNY and CDR2 SVGAGI (reference sequence). Trimming took 6 bases from V and 1 from J; bases not matched to a gene: 4. The CDR3 consists of 14 residues. Here the CDR3 reads CASSPSGGTDTQYF. For the CDR3, the DNA is TGTGCCAGCAGCCCAAGCGGGGGCACAGATACGCAGTATTTT.

This clonotype came up many times. This beta chain represents an off-target read in a library built for alpha chains; its size is of limited meaning. The genes are TRBV27 and TRBJ2-5; D is perhaps TRBD2 (6 bases). Germline CDR1 and CDR2: MNHEY and SMNVEV (reference sequence). The CDR3 is 13 amino acids. V shed 8 bases and J shed 7 bases, with 17 bases lying between them. CDR3 amino acids: CASSPGPAGTQYF. The CDR3 nucleotides are TGTGCCAGCTCCCCAGGTCCAGCGGGGACCCAGTACTTC.

This clonotype was detected ten times or more. A library made for alpha chains picked up this beta chain off target, so its size means little. The CDR3 nucleotides are TGTGCTAGTGGTTTGATCAACCGGGGCCGGGGTAATTCACCCCTCCACTTT. As protein: CASGLINRGRGNSPLHF. This sequence joins TRBV12-5 and TRBJ1-6; a possible D gene is TRBD1 (5 bases). CDR3 size: 17 residues. Germline V CDR1 and CDR2: LGHNT, FRNRAP. Deletions cut 2 bases from V and 6 bases from J, with 17 bases between.

This clonotype is labeled medium-sized. At one boundary the junction diverges from the germline segment, which might be a read error. The library was prepared for alpha chains; this beta chain is a stray read, so its frequency means little. This rearrangement joins TRBV7-3 to TRBJ1-5; no definite D call. Germline V lookup: CDR1 SGHTA, CDR2 FQGTGA. This CDR3 contains 13 residues. The CDR3 spells CASSVTLNQPQHF. For the CDR3, the DNA is TGTGCCAGCAGCGTAACCTTAAATCAGCCCCAGCATTTT.

There are many counts of this clonotype. As an off-target read in a library built for alpha chains, this beta chain has a frequency of little significance. The rearrangement joins TRBV19 to TRBJ1-5; D gene uncertain. This CDR3 spans 10 amino acids. The V gene's germline CDR1 is LNHDA and CDR2 SQIVND (reference sequence). V dropped 5 bases and J dropped 6 bases, with 2 bases sitting between them. The CDR3 region is CASSPQPQHF. CDR3 coding DNA: TGTGCCAGTAGTCCTCAGCCCCAGCATTTT. The full variable domain, its missing parts supplied by reference TRBV19 and TRBJ1-5, is DGGITQSPKYLFRKEGQNVTLSCEQNLNHDAMYWYRQDPGQGLRLIYYSQIVNDFQKGDIAEGYSVSREKKESFPLTVTSAQKNPTAFYLCASSPQPQHFGDGTRLSIL.

This clonotype was recorded many times. This beta chain appears as a stray read in a library generated for alpha chains; its size is not informative. This sequence joins TRBV28 and TRBJ2-6; tentatively, D is TRBD1 (5 bases). Germline loops: CDR1 MDHEN, CDR2 SYDVKM. The V end lost 4 bases, the J end lost 5 bases, and 30 bases lay between the germline ends. This CDR3 contains 21 residues. The CDR3 loop reads CASSSPRQGPVLLGRANVLTF. In DNA form, the CDR3 reads TGTGCCAGCAGTTCCCCCCGTCAGGGCCCAGTCCTCCTGGGTAGGGCCAACGTCCTGACTTTC.

This clonotype was detected many times. This beta chain appears as a stray read in a library generated for alpha chains; its size is not informative. This sequence joins TRBV7-9 and TRBJ2-7; tentatively, D is TRBD1 or TRBD2 (5 bases each). Germline CDR1 and CDR2: SEHNR and FQNEAQ (reference sequence). The CDR3 runs to 13 residues. V lost 4 bases and J lost 6, with 13 bases in between. CDR3 protein: CASSSTWDREQYF. The CDR3 bases are TGTGCCAGCAGCTCCACATGGGACCGCGAGCAGTACTTC.

Regarding this clonotype: This beta chain turned up in a library designed for alpha chains; as an off-target read, its abundance says little. In nucleotides, the CDR3 is TGTGCCATTCGACGGGTCGGCAGCACAGATACGCAGTATTTT. The encoded protein is CAIRRVGSTDTQYF. The genes are TRBV10-3 and TRBJ2-3; D is uncertain. Germline V lookup: CDR1 ENHRY, CDR2 SYGVKD. The length of the CDR3 is 14 residues. V lost 9 bases, J lost 0 bases, and 13 bases lay in between.

This clonotype appeared a few times. The library was designed around alpha chains, so this beta chain is a stray read whose abundance carries little weight. The chain is built from TRBV6-2 or TRBV6-3 and TRBJ2-7; D ambiguous. The CDR3 contains 12 residues. Germline CDR1 MNHEY, CDR2 SVGEGT. CDR3 sequence reads: CASSQVTYEQNV. CDR3 nucleotide sequence: TGTGCCAGCAGCCAGGTTACCTACGAGCAGAACGTC.

The sample holds many counts of this clonotype. The size of this beta chain means little, since it is a stray read in a library made for alpha chains. V is TRBV6-2 or TRBV6-3 and J is TRBJ2-5, with a weak D call TRBD2 (5 bases). Germline CDR1 reads MNHEY; CDR2 reads SVGEGT. Trimming pared 6 bases from V and 4 bases from J, leaving 9 bases between. This CDR3 contains 12 residues. The CDR3 here is CASRDLVETQYF. The CDR3 DNA sequence: TGTGCCAGCAGGGACTTAGTAGAGACCCAGTACTTC.

This clonotype has ten or more counts. With the library built for alpha chains, this beta chain is off target and its frequency is not meaningful. V usage is TRBV28 and J usage is TRBJ2-1, with 9 bases aligning to TRBD1. Germline CDR1 reads MDHEN; CDR2 reads SYDVKM. This CDR3 contains 17 residues. Trimming cost V 7 bases and J 4 bases; bases outside gene matches: 14. DNA for the CDR3: TGTGCCAGCACGGGACAGGGTATGACGGTTGGGTACAATGAGCAGTTCTTC. It is translated as CASTGQGMTVGYNEQFF.

In its sample, this clonotype was seen many times. Because the library targeted alpha chains, this beta chain is an off-target read whose size means little. V and J are TRBV19 and TRBJ1-2; D is unclear. The CDR3 totals 13 residues. The V end was cut by 3 bases, the J end by 3 bases, with 8 bases between. Germline lookup yields CDR1 LNHDA and CDR2 SQIVND (reference sequence). The CDR3 here is CASSISKDYGYTF. As DNA, the CDR3 is TGTGCCAGTAGTATTTCTAAGGACTATGGCTACACCTTC.

Sample share makes this clonotype medium-sized. This beta chain appears as a stray read in a library generated for alpha chains; its size is not informative. This chain links TRBV28 with TRBJ1-5; the D is unclear. The CDR3 totals 12 residues. Trimming left V 6 bases short and J 12 bases short, with 15 bases between. Looked up from germline, CDR1 is MDHEN and CDR2 is SYDVKM. The CDR3 here is CASSPPGSFQHF. The CDR3 nucleotides read TGTGCCAGCAGCCCACCCGGGTCCTTCCAGCATTTT. Complete variable domain (other parts from reference TRBV28 and TRBJ1-5): DVKVTQSSRYLVKRTGEKVFLECVQDMDHENMFWYRQDPGLGLRLIYFSYDVKMKEKGDIPEGYSVSREKKERFSLILESASTNQTSMYLCASSPPGSFQHFGDGTRLSIL.

In its sample, this clonotype was seen many times. As an off-target read in a library built for alpha chains, this beta chain has a frequency of little significance. The gene calls are TRBV10-2 and TRBJ1-2; D unclear. The CDR3 consists of 13 residues. The germline gives CDR1 WSHSY, CDR2 SAAADI. V was pared by 4 bases and J by 7 bases, with 13 bases between. The CDR3 here is CASSVRTETGYTF. DNA of the CDR3: TGCGCCAGCAGTGTAAGGACGGAGACTGGCTACACCTTC.

This clonotype was seen at least ten times. The library was prepared for alpha chains; this beta chain is a stray read, so its frequency means little. The gene calls are TRBV20-1 and TRBJ2-1, with 8 bases identical to TRBD1. Germline loops: CDR1 DFQATT, CDR2 SNEGSKA (reference sequence). Trimming cost V 6 bases and J 0 bases; bases outside gene matches: 10. CDR3 length: 16 residues. The CDR3 DNA reads TGCAGTGCCCAGGGGGCAGGGGCCAGCTCCTACAATGAGCAGTTCTTC. Encoded protein: CSAQGAGASSYNEQFF.

This clonotype was detected many times. This beta chain is off target for a library built for alpha chains, so its abundance means little. The chain employs TRBV6-1 and TRBJ1-1; no reliable D call. Trimming took off 1 base at V and 3 bases at J, with 9 bases between the two ends. The CDR3 consists of 14 residues. Germline values: CDR1 MNHNS, CDR2 SASEGT. The CDR3 region is CASSEDQLYTEAFF. The CDR3, as DNA: TGTGCCAGCAGTGAAGACCAGTTGTACACTGAAGCTTTCTTT.

This clonotype was observed many times. For a library built for alpha chains, this beta chain is a stray read; little rests on its size. The chain links TRBV6-1 to TRBJ2-2, with D unclear. V was cut by 1 base and J by 4 bases, with 10 bases left in between. This CDR3 comprises 15 residues. CDR1 and CDR2 (germline): MNHNS, SASEGT. CDR3 DNA: TGTGCCAGCAGTGAAGGGTCCGTCGTCACCGGGGAGCTGTTTTTT. Translating gives CASSEGSVVTGELFF.

In this sample, this clonotype turned up many times. Since it is a stray read in a library aimed at alpha chains, this beta chain has a size that is not meaningful. V and J are TRBV5-1 and TRBJ1-1, with no clear D. The CDR3 is made up of 14 amino acids. Trimming removed 0 bases from V and 4 bases from J, with 10 bases in between. Germline CDR1 reads SGHRS; CDR2 reads YFSETQ. CDR3 sequence reads: CASSLVDVGTEAFF. The CDR3 DNA reads TGCGCCAGCAGCTTGGTTGATGTTGGCACTGAAGCTTTCTTT.